This record covers a single T cell receptor (beta chain). The antigen is undetermined. The sample originates from a study of T cell responses to AZD1222 COVID-19 vaccine. At the level of the study: It was second doses at about 4 or about 12 weeks that were pooled. Study-level findings and limits: There were mostly white British donors and more females than males, and clonal diversity was possibly underestimated.

TCRdb's copy holds only in-frame clones and misses some; the assay was immunoSEQ multiplex PCR. The table records 100,000 to 120,000 clones, roughly nine tenths of them present only once. The source is an adult in good health. The material sequenced was peripheral blood, taken on day 0 of AZD1222 vaccination.

CDR3 region: CASRKLGQGNTGELFF. For the CDR3, the DNA is TGTGCCAGCAGAAAACTGGGACAGGGCAACACCGGGGAGCTGTTTTTT. The chain employs TRBV28 and TRBJ2-2; 9 bases line up with TRBD1. Germline CDR1 MDHEN, CDR2 SYDVKM. The CDR3 loop spans 16 amino acids. With V trimmed by 6 bases and J by 2 bases, 7 bases remained unmatched.